These 6 T cell receptor beta chains were sequenced from one sample in a study of T cell responses to AZD1222 COVID-19 vaccine. Using immunoSEQ multiplex PCR, the repertoire was profiled, and TCRdb retains in-frame clones only, with some absent. The top ten clones hold roughly 4.4% of a sample with 100,000 to 150,000 clones, 90% of them seen once. The material sequenced was peripheral blood, taken on day 0 of MenACWY control vaccination. The receptor set was obtained from an adult in good health.

V and J are TRBV19 and TRBJ2-3; TRBD2 is a possible D gene (6 bases). V shed 6 bases and J shed 2 bases, with 12 bases lying between them. The CDR3 loop spans 14 amino acids. Germline lookup yields CDR1 LNHDA and CDR2 SQIVND (reference sequence). The DNA for the CDR3 is TGTGCCAGTAGCGGCGGGACCTTCACAGATACGCAGTATTTT. Translation gives CASSGGTFTDTQYF.

The chain recombines TRBV7-8 with TRBJ2-5; D ambiguous. Germline V lookup: CDR1 SGHVS, CDR2 FQNEAQ. Trimming removed 2 bases at V and 5 bases at J, with 12 bases between. This CDR3 region has 14 residues. CDR3 protein: CASSLRVLVETQYF. The CDR3 DNA reads TGTGCCAGCAGCTTAAGAGTCCTAGTTGAGACCCAGTACTTC.

The chain joins TRBV28 to TRBJ1-2; perhaps TRBD1 as D (5 bases). CDR1 and CDR2 (germline): MDHEN, SYDVKM. The CDR3 has 14 amino acids. V was shortened by 2 bases and J by 4 bases, with 11 bases between the two germline ends. The CDR3 region has the DNA TGTGCCAGCAGTTTAAGGGCGGGACGCTATGGCTACACCTTC. It is translated as CASSLRAGRYGYTF.

V is TRBV7-2 and J is TRBJ2-2, with D unclear. This CDR3 has 15 residues. Germline V CDR1 and CDR2: SGHTA, FQGNSA. Trimming shortened V by 0 bases and J by 1 base, and 6 bases separated the two germline ends. CDR3 sequence: CASSLALRNTGELFF. The DNA for the CDR3 is TGTGCCAGCAGCTTAGCCTTGCGGAACACCGGGGAGCTGTTTTTT.

This clone was detected only once. The chain has TRBV5-5 and TRBJ2-3; no clear D. Germline assignment: CDR1 SGHKS and CDR2 YYEKEE (reference sequence). The V end was cut by 0 bases, the J end by 0 bases, with 8 bases between. The CDR3 contains 15 residues. CDR3 DNA: TGTGCCAGCAGCTTGGGGACGGCTAGCACAGATACGCAGTATTTT. Protein sequence: CASSLGTASTDTQYF. Based on the CDR3 plus reference TRBV5-5 and TRBJ2-3, the full variable domain is DAGVTQSPTHLIKTRGQQVTLRCSPISGHKSVSWYQQVLGQGPQFIFQYYEKEERGRGNFPDRFSARQFPNYSSELNVNALLLGDSALYLCASSLGTASTDTQYFGPGTRLTVL.

J is TRBJ1-1 and V is TRBV24-1; maybe TRBD1 (6 bases). From germline, CDR1 is KGHDR and CDR2 SFDVKD. Trimming left V 2 bases short and J 6 bases short, with 12 bases between. This CDR3 spans 14 amino acids. Here the CDR3 reads CATSDSGRGAEAFF. The CDR3 nucleotides read TGTGCCACCAGTGATTCGGGAAGGGGGGCTGAAGCTTTCTTT.